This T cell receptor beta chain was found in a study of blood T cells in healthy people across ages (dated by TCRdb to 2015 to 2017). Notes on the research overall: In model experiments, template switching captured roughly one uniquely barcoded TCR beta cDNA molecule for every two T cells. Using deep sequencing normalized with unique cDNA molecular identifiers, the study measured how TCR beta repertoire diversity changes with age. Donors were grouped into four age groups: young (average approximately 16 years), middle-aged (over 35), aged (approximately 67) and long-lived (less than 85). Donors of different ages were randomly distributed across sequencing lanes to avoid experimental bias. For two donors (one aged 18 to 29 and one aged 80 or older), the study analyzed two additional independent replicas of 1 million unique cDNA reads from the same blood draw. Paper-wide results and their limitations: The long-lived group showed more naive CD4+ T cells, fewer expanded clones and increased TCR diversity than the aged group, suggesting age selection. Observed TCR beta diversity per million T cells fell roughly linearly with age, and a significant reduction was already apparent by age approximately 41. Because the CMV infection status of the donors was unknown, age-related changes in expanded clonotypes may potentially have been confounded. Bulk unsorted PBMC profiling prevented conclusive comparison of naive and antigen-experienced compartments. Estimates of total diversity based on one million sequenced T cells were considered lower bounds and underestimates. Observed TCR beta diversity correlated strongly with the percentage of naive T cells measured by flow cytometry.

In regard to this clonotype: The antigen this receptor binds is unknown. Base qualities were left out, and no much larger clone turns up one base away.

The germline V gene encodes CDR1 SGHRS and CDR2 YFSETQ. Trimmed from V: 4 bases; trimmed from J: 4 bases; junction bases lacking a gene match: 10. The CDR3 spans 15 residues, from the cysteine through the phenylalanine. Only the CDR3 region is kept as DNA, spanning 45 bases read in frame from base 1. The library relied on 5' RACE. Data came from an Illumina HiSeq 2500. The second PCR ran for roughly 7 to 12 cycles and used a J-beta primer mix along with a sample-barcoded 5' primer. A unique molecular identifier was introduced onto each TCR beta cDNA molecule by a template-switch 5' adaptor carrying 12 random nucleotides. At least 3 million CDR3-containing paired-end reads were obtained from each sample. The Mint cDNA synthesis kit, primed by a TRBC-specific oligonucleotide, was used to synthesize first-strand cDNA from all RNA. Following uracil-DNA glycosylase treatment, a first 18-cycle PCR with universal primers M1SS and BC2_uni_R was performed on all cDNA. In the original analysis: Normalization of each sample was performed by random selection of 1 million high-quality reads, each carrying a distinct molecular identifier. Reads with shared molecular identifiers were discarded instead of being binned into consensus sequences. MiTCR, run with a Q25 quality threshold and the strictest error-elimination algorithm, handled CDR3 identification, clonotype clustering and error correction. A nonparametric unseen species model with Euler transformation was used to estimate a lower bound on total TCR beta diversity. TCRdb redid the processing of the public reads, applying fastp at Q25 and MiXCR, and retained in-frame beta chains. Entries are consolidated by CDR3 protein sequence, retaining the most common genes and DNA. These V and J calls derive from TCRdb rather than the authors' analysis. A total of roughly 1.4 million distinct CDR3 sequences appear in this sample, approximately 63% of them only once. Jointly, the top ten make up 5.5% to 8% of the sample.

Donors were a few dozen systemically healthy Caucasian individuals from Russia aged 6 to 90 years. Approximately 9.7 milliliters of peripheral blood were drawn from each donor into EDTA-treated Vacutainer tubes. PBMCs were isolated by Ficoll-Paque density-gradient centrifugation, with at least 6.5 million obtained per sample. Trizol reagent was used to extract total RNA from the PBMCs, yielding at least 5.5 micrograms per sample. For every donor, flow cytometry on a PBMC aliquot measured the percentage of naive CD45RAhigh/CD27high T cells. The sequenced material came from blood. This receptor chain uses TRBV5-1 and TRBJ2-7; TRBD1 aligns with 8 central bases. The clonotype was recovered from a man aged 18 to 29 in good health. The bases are TGCGCCAGCAGCAGCCTTGGACAGGGACGGTACGAGCAGTACTTC. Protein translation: CASSSLGQGRYEQYF.